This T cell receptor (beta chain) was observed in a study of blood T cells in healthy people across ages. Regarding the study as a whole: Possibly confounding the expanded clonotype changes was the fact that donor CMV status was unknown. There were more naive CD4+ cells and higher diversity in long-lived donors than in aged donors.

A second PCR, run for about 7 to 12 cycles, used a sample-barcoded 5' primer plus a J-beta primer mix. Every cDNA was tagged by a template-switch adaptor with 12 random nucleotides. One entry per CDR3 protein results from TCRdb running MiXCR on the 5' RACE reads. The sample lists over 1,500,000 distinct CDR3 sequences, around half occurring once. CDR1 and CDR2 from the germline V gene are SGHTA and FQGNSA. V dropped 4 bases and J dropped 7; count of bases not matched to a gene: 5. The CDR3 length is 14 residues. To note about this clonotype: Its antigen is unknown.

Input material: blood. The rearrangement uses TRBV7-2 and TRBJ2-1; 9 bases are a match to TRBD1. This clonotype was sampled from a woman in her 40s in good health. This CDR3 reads CASSWDRVRNEQFF. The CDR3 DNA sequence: TGTGCCAGCAGCTGGGACAGGGTACGAAATGAGCAGTTCTTC. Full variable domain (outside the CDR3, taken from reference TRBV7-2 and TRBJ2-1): GAGVSQSPSNKVTEKGKDVELRCDPISGHTALYWYRQSLGQGLEFLIYFQGNSAPDKSGLPSDRFSAERTGGSVSTLTIQRTQQEDSAVYLCASSWDRVRNEQFFGPGTRLTVL.